These T cell receptor beta chains were read from a single sample in a study of human T cells and chemical hapten exposure. TCRdb reanalysed the RACE reads using MiXCR and keeps one entry per CDR3 protein. The table records 40,000 or so distinct CDR3 sequences, roughly 10% of them present only once. Sample: whole blood, taken in connection with sensitization to the hapten diphenylcyclopropenone (DPC). These receptors all stem from a young man with alopecia areata. Some clones in this sample may be carry-over from other donors' samples. Both conserved end residues are part of each CDR3. The order of the fields is D gene, J gene, V gene, CDR3 protein. The D gene is left open where the match is weak.

.	TRBJ2-1	TRBV7-6	CASSSYVVDNEQFF
.	TRBJ2-1	TRBV7-3	CASSLTPSSYNEQFF
.	TRBJ2-2	TRBV6-2/TRBV6-3	CASSYIRPENTGELFF
.	TRBJ1-5	TRBV12-3/TRBV12-4	CTSSHRDGSNQPQHF
TRBD1	TRBJ2-2	TRBV7-3	CASRRGQGTGELFF
.	TRBJ2-3	TRBV7-2	CASSLERFAQYF
.	TRBJ2-2	TRBV11-2	CASSLVSTYTGELFF
TRBD2	TRBJ2-1	TRBV4-3	CASSQGLAGNNEQFF
TRBD2	TRBJ2-7	TRBV2	CASRPGGYYEQYF
TRBD2	TRBJ2-2	TRBV9	CASSVGLAANTGELFF
TRBD1	TRBJ2-7	TRBV20-1	CSARDRYYEQYF
.	TRBJ2-3	TRBV7-9	CASSSDRVSTDTQYF
.	TRBJ1-5	TRBV2	CASSEGDNQPQHF
.	TRBJ1-4	TRBV6-2/TRBV6-3	CASSYGGEKLFF
.	TRBJ2-5	TRBV5-1	CASSLAGLEQGTETQYF
.	TRBJ2-2	TRBV9	CASSPHTGELFF
.	TRBJ2-3	TRBV7-9	CASSADGTDTQYF
.	TRBJ2-2	TRBV12-3/TRBV12-4	CASTHLRVTGELFF
TRBD1	TRBJ2-5	TRBV5-1	CASSHSGQGLQETQYF
.	TRBJ2-5	TRBV5-1	CASSLYGGDQETQYF